A single sample is the source of the 7 T cell receptor beta chains below, sequenced in a study of cytomegalovirus exposure and HLA in healthy donors. The PCR had 60 Vbeta and 13 Jbeta primers. Clones were sequenced by immunoSEQ multiplex PCR, and TCRdb holds only the in-frame ones, with some missing. Of around 120,000 clones listed, less than 80% were seen once; the top ten hold 2.5% to 3.5%. Sequenced: PBMCs. The receptors originated from a woman between 35 and 50 years old in good health and CMV-seronegative.

V and J are TRBV5-1 and TRBJ2-7; D is perhaps TRBD1 (6 bases). The length of the CDR3 is 15 residues. Germline-derived CDR1 and CDR2 are SGHRS and YFSETQ. The V end lost 3 bases, the J end lost 4 bases, and 17 bases lay between the germline ends. The CDR3 loop is CASSSLQGDTYEQYF. The CDR3 region has the DNA TGCGCCAGCAGCTCTCTACAGGGTGATACATACGAGCAGTACTTC.

The chain carries TRBV28 and TRBJ2-7; TRBD2 matches at 11 bases. CDR1 is MDHEN and CDR2 is SYDVKM in the germline V gene. The CDR3 consists of 16 residues. The junction had 14 bases not matched to a gene; V was cut back by 7 bases and J by 6 bases. The CDR3 loop reads CASTFRSGLAVVEQYF. CDR3 nucleotides: TGTGCCAGCACCTTCCGGTCGGGACTAGCGGTAGTCGAGCAGTACTTC.

The chain recombines TRBV7-2 with TRBJ1-2; weak D call: TRBD1 (5 bases). The length of the CDR3 is 15 residues. V gave up 4 bases and J gave up 0 bases, with 12 bases separating them. Germline values: CDR1 SGHTA, CDR2 FQGNSA. The CDR3 sequence is CASSSGGTSNYGYTF. CDR3 in DNA: TGTGCCAGCAGCTCTGGGGGGACGTCTAACTATGGCTACACCTTC.

The V and J genes are TRBV7-9 and TRBJ2-1; unclear D gene. The CDR3 has 11 residues. CDR1 is SEHNR, CDR2 FQNEAQ, per germline (reference sequence). V lost 5 bases to trimming and J lost 10 bases, with 9 bases between them. The DNA of the CDR3 is TGTGCCAGCAGCCGTATCCGGGAGCAGTTCTTC. Encoded protein: CASSRIREQFF.

The V gene is TRBV25-1, the J gene TRBJ1-2, with D perhaps TRBD1 (6 bases). CDR3 length: 16 residues. Germline lookup yields CDR1 MGHDK and CDR2 SYGVNS. V was pared by 8 bases and J by 7 bases, with 26 bases between. DNA of the CDR3: TGTGCCAGCTTCGTCGGAGGGGGGGGCGCAAAGGGTGGCTACACCTTC. Translating it yields CASFVGGGGAKGGYTF.

This clone occurred once. The chain recombines TRBV15 with TRBJ2-5; D is ambiguous. The closer fit of TRBJ2-7 to the DNA end suggests the J call may be wrong. Germline CDR1 LNHNV, CDR2 YYDKDF (reference sequence). The CDR3 has 13 residues. This CDR3 reads CATSRDLTYEQYF. In DNA, the CDR3 is TGTGCCACCAGCAGAGATTTAACCTACGAGCAGTACTTC.

This chain links TRBV7-9 with TRBJ2-2; TRBD1 might be the D (6 bases). V shed 4 bases and J shed 1 base, with 7 bases lying between them. Germline CDR1 reads SEHNR; CDR2 reads FQNEAQ (reference sequence). This CDR3 region has 14 residues. The CDR3 sequence is CASSWGQNTGELFF. The DNA of the CDR3 is TGTGCCAGCAGCTGGGGACAGAACACCGGGGAGCTGTTTTTT.